Reported below is one T cell receptor beta chain. Its target is unknown. This record belongs to a study of blood T cells in healthy people across ages. A second about 7 to 12 cycle PCR used barcoded and J-beta primers. MiXCR was run by TCRdb on the 5' RACE reads, yielding one entry per CDR3 protein. The sample has 850,000 to 1,100,000 distinct CDR3 sequences; 35% to 45% are singletons. Total RNA extraction produced at least 5.5 micrograms (per sample) for the study. Study observations and caveats: Relative to aged donors, long-lived donors carried more naive CD4+ cells and displayed higher diversity.

Per germline, CDR1 KGHDR and CDR2 SFDVKD. V was cut by 5 bases and J by 2 bases, with 8 bases left in between. This CDR3 comprises 14 residues. The V and J genes are TRBV24-1 and TRBJ2-2; D is uncertain. This clonotype was sampled from a man aged 18 to 29 in good health. Input material: blood. CDR3 nucleotide sequence: TGTGCCACCAGTGTCAACGCCAACACCGGGGAGCTGTTTTTT. Its protein is CATSVNANTGELFF.